A selection of T cell receptor beta chains follows, all from one sample in a study of blood T cell repertoires in COVID-19. Profiled with immunoSEQ multiplex PCR; TCRdb holds only in-frame clones, not every one. This sample has 450,000 to 500,000 clones, with about nine tenths found just once. Sequencing was done on a sample of PBMCs or T cells enriched from blood (not recorded which). Source of these receptors: a woman aged 18-29 years who had recovered from COVID-19. CDR3s include the opening cysteine and the closing phenylalanine or tryptophan. Each record gives: V gene, clone size, J gene, D gene, CDR3 DNA, CDR3 protein. D genes are given only for firm matches. Expanded clones get a size class; other rows say once, few or many, or leave the size out.

TRBV5-8	-	TRBJ1-1	TRBD1	TGTGCCAGCAGCTCGATGCTCTCCGGGACAGAGAACACTGAAGCTTTCTTT	CASSSMLSGTENTEAFF
TRBV5-4	-	TRBJ2-1	TRBD1	TGTGCCAGCAGCCCGGACAGGGACAATGAGCAGTTCTTC	CASSPDRDNEQFF
TRBV4-1	few	TRBJ2-7	-	TGCGCCAGCAGCCAAGCGGGGTTAAGGGCCTACGAGCAGTACTTC	CASSQAGLRAYEQYF
TRBV3-1/TRBV3-2	-	TRBJ1-2	-	TGTGCCAGCAGCCAAGGCTTCGATTGGGGGGATTATGGCTACACCTTC	CASSQGFDWGDYGYTF
TRBV5-8	-	TRBJ2-1	-	TGTGCCAGCACCAGTGACAATGCCTACAATGAGCAGTTCTTC	CASTSDNAYNEQFF
TRBV5-1	-	TRBJ1-1	-	TGCGCCAGCAGCCCCGAGGGGAACACTGAAGCTTTCTTT	CASSPEGNTEAFF
TRBV6-4	-	TRBJ1-6	-	TGTGCCAGCAGCCGGATGGGAGGGGACTATAATTCACCCCTCCACTTT	CASSRMGGDYNSPLHF
TRBV7-2	once	TRBJ1-2	TRBD1	TGTGCCAGCAGCCCTGACAGGGGCTCTGGCTACACCTTC	CASSPDRGSGYTF
TRBV19	-	TRBJ2-7	-	TGTGCCAGTAGGTCAAGTCCTACCGGGACATACGAGCAGTACTTC	CASRSSPTGTYEQYF
TRBV11-2	few	TRBJ2-7	-	TGTGCCAGCAGCATCTCGACTGGCTCCTACGAGCAGTACTTC	CASSISTGSYEQYF
TRBV10-2	-	TRBJ2-3	-	TGCGCCAGCAGCTGGACACGGGCTAGCACAGATACGCAGTATTTT	CASSWTRASTDTQYF
TRBV2	-	TRBJ1-1	-	TGTGCCAGCAGTGGGGGAGGGACCGAAGCTTTCTTT	CASSGGGTEAFF
TRBV15	-	TRBJ1-5	-	TGTGCCACCAGCAGAGTAGGGAAGGGGGGGATTTTGAATCAGCCCCAGCATTTT	CATSRVGKGGILNQPQHF
TRBV6-2/TRBV6-3	-	TRBJ1-4	TRBD1	TGTGCCAGCAGTTCCCGGACAGGTGGTGAAACTAATGAAAAACTGTTTTTT	CASSSRTGGETNEKLFF
TRBV5-4	-	TRBJ2-7	TRBD2	TGTGCCAGCAGCCTCGGACTAGCGGGGGGGCGTGAGCAGTACTTC	CASSLGLAGGREQYF
TRBV18	-	TRBJ1-1	TRBD1	TGTGCCAGCTCACCACAAGGGACAGGTGGGGGGACTGAAGCTTTCTTT	CASSPQGTGGGTEAFF
TRBV7-9	-	TRBJ1-1	-	TGTGCCAGCCGAGGATTGTTAAGCATGAACACTGAAGCTTTCTTT	CASRGLLSMNTEAFF
TRBV10-1	-	TRBJ1-2	-	TGCGCCAGCCCACAGGGTAACTATGGCTACACCTTC	CASPQGNYGYTF
TRBV2	few	TRBJ2-2	-	TGTGCCAGCAACCCGAGCAGGGGGGCCGGGGAGCTGTTTTTT	CASNPSRGAGELFF
TRBV10-2	once	TRBJ2-1	-	TGCGCCAGCAGTCAGCCCGAATTTAGCCAGAAGTTCTTC	CASSQPEFSQKFF
TRBV7-8	-	TRBJ1-1	-	TGTGCCAGCAGCTTACTGAATCTGGGGGGTGAAGCTTTCTTT	CASSLLNLGGEAFF
TRBV5-1	-	TRBJ2-3	-	TGCGCCAGCAGCTTGGCAGGGGAAGATACGCAGTATTTT	CASSLAGEDTQYF
TRBV28	-	TRBJ1-6	-	TGTGCCAGCAGTTTTTGGGCGGGGGCGGAAAATTCACCCCTCCACTTT	CASSFWAGAENSPLHF
TRBV27	once	TRBJ2-7	-	TGTGCCAGCAGTTTCGTTCCCCCTGGAGCGTATTACGAGCAGTACTTC	CASSFVPPGAYYEQYF
TRBV18	-	TRBJ1-1	TRBD1	TGTGCCAGCTCACCGGAATTGGGACAGGAAGCTTTCTTT	CASSPELGQEAFF
TRBV30	-	TRBJ2-3	TRBD2	TGTGCCTGGAGTTCTGGTACTAGCGGGGCTATCACAGATACGCAGTATTTT	CAWSSGTSGAITDTQYF
TRBV4-1	once	TRBJ2-1	TRBD2	TGCGCCAGCAGCCAACCCGCTAGCGGGGGGCGGAACAATGAGCAGTTCTTC	CASSQPASGGRNNEQFF
TRBV3-1/TRBV3-2	-	TRBJ2-5	TRBD2	TGTGCCAGCAGCCCGGGGGGGGTGAGGGAGACCCAGTACTTC	CASSPGGVRETQYF
TRBV6-5	once	TRBJ2-6	-	TGTGCCAGCTTCTATCCTAACTCTGGGGCCAACGTCCTGACTTTC	CASFYPNSGANVLTF
TRBV6-5	-	TRBJ1-1	TRBD1	TGTGCCAGCAGTTCTCGGACAGGGGTGGGGGCTTTCTTT	CASSSRTGVGAFF
TRBV9	-	TRBJ2-5	TRBD1	TGTGCCAGCAGCGAGCCATATAAACAGGGGACGAGAGGAGAGACCCAGTACTTC	CASSEPYKQGTRGETQYF
TRBV13	-	TRBJ1-1	-	TGTGCCAGCAGCTTAGGCGACACTGAAGCTTTCTTT	CASSLGDTEAFF
TRBV6-5	-	TRBJ2-7	TRBD1	TGTGCCAGCAGTCCCGGGACAGACTCCTACGAGCAGTACTTC	CASSPGTDSYEQYF
TRBV19	-	TRBJ1-2	-	TGTGCCAGTAGCCTAGACTTGGTGCGTGGCTACACCTTC	CASSLDLVRGYTF
TRBV5-6	-	TRBJ1-1	-	TGTGCCAGCAGCTGGGGAGGGGGGCGGCCTGAAGCTTTCTTT	CASSWGGGRPEAFF
TRBV5-6	-	TRBJ1-1	-	TGTGCCAGCAGCCTCGAGATTTCGACAGGTAACACTGAAGCTTTCTTT	CASSLEISTGNTEAFF
TRBV7-2	-	TRBJ2-1	-	TGTGCCAGCAGCTTAGACTGGCTCGGGGAGCAGTTCTTC	CASSLDWLGEQFF
TRBV11-2	-	TRBJ1-6	-	TGTGCCAGCAGCTTAGATCCCAGGGAATCACCCCTCCACTTT	CASSLDPRESPLHF
TRBV6-6	-	TRBJ1-2	TRBD1	TGTGCCAGCAGTCCCACACTAAGAAAACAGGGGCCCTATGGCTACACCTTC	CASSPTLRKQGPYGYTF
TRBV24-1	-	TRBJ2-3	-	TGTGCCACTCGCGGGGATGGAGATACGCAGTATTTT	CATRGDGDTQYF
TRBV5-6	-	TRBJ2-7	-	TGTGCCAGCAGCTTAAGAGGAAATCGTCCGGGGGACGAGCAGTACTTC	CASSLRGNRPGDEQYF